The T cell receptor beta chain described here comes from a study of OX40 agonist ivuxolimab in advanced cancers. Germline V gene data show CDR1 as LNHDA and CDR2 as SQIVND (reference sequence). CDR3 size: 15 residues. V was pared by 0 bases and J by 6 bases, with 12 bases between. Generated by immunoSEQ multiplex PCR, the TCRdb table keeps only in-frame clones and is missing some. The sample consists of 55,000 to 70,000 clones, about 83% of them appearing once. This TCR derives from an adult with an advanced solid tumor such as melanoma, head and neck, liver or kidney cancer. The material sequenced was CD4+ or CD8+ T cells sorted from blood, taken in a trial of the OX40 agonist ivuxolimab. V and J are TRBV19 and TRBJ2-1; D is ambiguous. The CDR3 protein is CASSIESSRSNEQFF. Here the CDR3 DNA reads TGTGCCAGTAGTATAGAATCCTCGAGAAGCAATGAGCAGTTCTTC.